What follows are 8 T cell receptor beta chains derived from one specimen sequenced in a study of T cell responses to AZD1222 COVID-19 vaccine. Using immunoSEQ multiplex PCR, the repertoire was profiled, and TCRdb retains in-frame clones only, with some absent. The sample contains fewer than 130,000 clones, over 90% of which appear only once. The material sequenced was peripheral blood, taken 28 days after the second AZD1222 dose. These receptors were collected from an adult who received the AZD1222 COVID-19 vaccine.

The CDR3 nucleotides are TGTGCCAGCAGCACACTAGCGGGAGTCAAGGTACACGAGCAGTACTTC. Encoded protein: CASSTLAGVKVHEQYF. This chain connects TRBV7-9 to TRBJ2-7; 11 bases map to TRBD2. Germline V gene data show CDR1 as SEHNR and CDR2 as FQNEAQ (reference sequence). This CDR3 is built from 16 residues. Trimming took 5 bases from V and 5 from J; bases not matched to a gene: 11. Using reference TRBV7-9 and TRBJ2-7 for the parts outside the CDR3, the full variable domain is DTGVSQNPRHKITKRGQNVTFRCDPISEHNRLYWYRQTLGQGPEFLTYFQNEAQLEKSRLLSDRFSAERPKGSFSTLEIQRTEQGDSAMYLCASSTLAGVKVHEQYFGPGTRLTVT.

The J gene is TRBJ2-2, the V gene TRBV4-2; 14 bases align to TRBD2. CDR3 length equals 16 residues. Losses at the gene ends were 3 bases for V and 4 bases for J; bases not matched to a gene: 1. The germline V gene has CDR1 LGHNA and CDR2 YNFKEQ. The CDR3, as DNA: TGTGCCAGCAGCCAGGGACTAGCGGGGGCCACCGGGGAGCTGTTTTTT. It translates to CASSQGLAGATGELFF.

The chain couples TRBV10-2 to TRBJ1-3; D gene uncertain. With 0 bases removed from V and 9 bases from J, the gap between germline ends came to 9 bases. The germline V gene has CDR1 WSHSY and CDR2 SAAADI. The CDR3 runs to 13 residues. CDR3 sequence reads: CASSESWVATIYF. DNA for the CDR3: TGCGCCAGCAGTGAGTCGTGGGTAGCCACCATATATTTT.

CDR3 amino acids: CASSFQKGTGRIGELFF. The DNA of the CDR3 is TGTGCCAGCAGTTTTCAGAAGGGGACAGGGAGAATCGGGGAGCTGTTTTTT. This chain links TRBV27 with TRBJ2-2; 9 nucleotides align to TRBD1. CDR3 length: 17 residues. The junction had 12 bases not matched to a gene; V was cut back by 3 bases and J by 7 bases. Germline CDR1 and CDR2: MNHEY and SMNVEV (reference sequence).

The rearrangement joins TRBV15 to TRBJ1-2; TRBD1 agrees at 7 bases. V was pared by 3 bases and J by 6 bases, with 10 bases of the junction left unmatched. Germline V gene sequence: CDR1 LNHNV, CDR2 YYDKDF (reference sequence). The CDR3 length is 15 residues. CDR3 region: CATSSVSDRVNGYTF. The CDR3, as DNA: TGTGCCACCAGCAGTGTATCCGACAGGGTTAATGGCTACACCTTC. Together with reference TRBV15 and TRBJ1-2, the CDR3 gives the full variable domain: DAMVIQNPRYQVTQFGKPVTLSCSQTLNHNVMYWYQQKSSQAPKLLFHYYDKDFNNEADTPDNFQSRRPNTSFCFLDIRSPGLGDTAMYLCATSSVSDRVNGYTFGSGTRLTVV.

The chain couples TRBV7-9 to TRBJ2-1; no clear D gene. Trimming shortened V by 5 bases and J by 9 bases, and 11 bases separated the two germline ends. Germline CDR1 SEHNR, CDR2 FQNEAQ (reference sequence). The CDR3 is 12 amino acids. The CDR3 DNA reads as TGTGCCAGCAGCCTGGTTTCGAGTGAGCAGTTCTTC. It encodes CASSLVSSEQFF.

The J gene is TRBJ1-5, the V gene TRBV29-1; 8 positions match TRBD1. The V segment lost 7 bases and the J segment 5 bases; nucleotides outside the gene matches: 13. The germline CDR1 and CDR2 sequences are SQVTM and ANQGSEA. The CDR3 covers 15 residues. CDR3 sequence: CSALIGTGWDQPQHF. The CDR3 DNA reads TGCAGCGCCTTAATAGGGACAGGATGGGATCAGCCCCAGCATTTT.

The gene calls are TRBV12-3 or TRBV12-4 and TRBJ2-7, with 9 bases matching TRBD2. After removal of 6 bases from V and 3 bases from J, the junction contained 3 bases not matched to a gene. The CDR3 covers 13 residues. CDR3 coding DNA: TGTGCCAGCAGCCCGACTAGCGGCTACGAGCAGTACTTC. Encoded protein: CASSPTSGYEQYF.